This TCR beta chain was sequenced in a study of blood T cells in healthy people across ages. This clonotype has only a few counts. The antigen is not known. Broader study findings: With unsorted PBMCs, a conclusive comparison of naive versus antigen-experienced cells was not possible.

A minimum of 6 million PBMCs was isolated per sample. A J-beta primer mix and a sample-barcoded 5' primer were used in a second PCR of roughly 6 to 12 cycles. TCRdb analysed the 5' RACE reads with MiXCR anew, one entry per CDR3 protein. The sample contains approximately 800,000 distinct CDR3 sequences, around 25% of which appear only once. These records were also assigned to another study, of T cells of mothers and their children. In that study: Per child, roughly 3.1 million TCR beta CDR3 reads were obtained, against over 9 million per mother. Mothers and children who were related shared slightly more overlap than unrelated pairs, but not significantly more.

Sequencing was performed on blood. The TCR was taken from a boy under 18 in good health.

This CDR3 reads CASSLGLQGAFGTQYF. The CDR3 bases are TGCGCCAGCAGCTTAGGCCTACAGGGGGCGTTTGGGACCCAGTACTTC. The chain couples TRBV5-1 to TRBJ2-5, with 9 bases that match TRBD1. The CDR3 loop spans 16 amino acids. V was clipped by 2 bases and J by 7 bases; unmatched bases: 12. Germline CDR1 SGHRS, CDR2 YFSETQ.